This record looks at one T cell receptor beta chain sequence and its context. The CDR3 has 14 residues. Trimming took 3 bases from V and 11 from J, leaving 14 bases between them. Germline V lookup: CDR1 MGHRA, CDR2 YSYEKL. This sample is drawn from a study of T cells after somatic rescue of genetic block. The data were produced by immunoSEQ multiplex PCR, yet TCRdb's version contains in-frame clones alone and is incomplete. The sample lists about 70,000 clones; around 92% were seen once. The sample consisted of peripheral blood mononuclear cells (PBMCs). The receptor's source is a man in his forties. This sequence joins TRBV4-1 and TRBJ1-6; D ambiguous. The CDR3 coding sequence is TGCGCCAGCAGCCAGGTATCGGAGGGTGCACCCCTCCACTTT. Protein product: CASSQVSEGAPLHF.